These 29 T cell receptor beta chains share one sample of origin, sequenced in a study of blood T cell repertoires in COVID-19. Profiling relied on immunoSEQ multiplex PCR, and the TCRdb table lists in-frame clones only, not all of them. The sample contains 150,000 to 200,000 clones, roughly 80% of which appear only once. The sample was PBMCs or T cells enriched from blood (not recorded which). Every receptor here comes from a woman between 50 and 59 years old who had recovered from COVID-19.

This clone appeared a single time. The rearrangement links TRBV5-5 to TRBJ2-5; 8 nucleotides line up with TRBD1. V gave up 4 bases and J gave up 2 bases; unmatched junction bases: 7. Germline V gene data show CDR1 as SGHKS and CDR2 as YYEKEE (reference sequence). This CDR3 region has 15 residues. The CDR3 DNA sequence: TGTGCCAGCAGCCAGGGACAGGCCGGACAAGAGACCCAGTACTTC. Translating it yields CASSQGQAGQETQYF.

CDR3 bases: TGTGCCACCAGCAGAGATAGGGGGTTCTCTGGAAACACCATATATTTT. Protein: CATSRDRGFSGNTIYF. V is TRBV15 and J is TRBJ1-3, with D perhaps TRBD1 (6 bases). Germline CDR1 is LNHNV and CDR2 is YYDKDF (reference sequence). The V end lost 0 bases, the J end lost 0 bases, and 9 bases lay between the germline ends. The CDR3 length is 16 residues.

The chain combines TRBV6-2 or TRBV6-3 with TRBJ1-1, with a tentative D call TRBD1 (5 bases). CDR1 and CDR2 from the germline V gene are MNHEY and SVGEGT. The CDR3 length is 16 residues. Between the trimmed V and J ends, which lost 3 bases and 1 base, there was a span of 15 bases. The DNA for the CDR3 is TGTGCCAGCAGTTATAAGGAGGGGACGCCGAACACTGAAGCTTTCTTT. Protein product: CASSYKEGTPNTEAFF.

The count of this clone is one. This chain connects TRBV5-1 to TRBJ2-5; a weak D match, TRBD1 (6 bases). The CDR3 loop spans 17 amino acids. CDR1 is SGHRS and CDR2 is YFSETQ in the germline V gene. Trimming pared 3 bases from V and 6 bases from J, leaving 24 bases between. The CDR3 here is CASSWGVATGGGKTQYF. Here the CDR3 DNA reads TGCGCCAGCAGCTGGGGCGTGGCGACAGGAGGAGGAAAGACCCAGTACTTC.

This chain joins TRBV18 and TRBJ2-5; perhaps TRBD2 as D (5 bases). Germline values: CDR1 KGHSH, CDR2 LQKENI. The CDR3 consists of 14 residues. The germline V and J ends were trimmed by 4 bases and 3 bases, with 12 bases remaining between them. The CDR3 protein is CASSLFAEEETQYF. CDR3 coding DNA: TGTGCCAGCTCACTTTTCGCGGAGGAAGAGACCCAGTACTTC.

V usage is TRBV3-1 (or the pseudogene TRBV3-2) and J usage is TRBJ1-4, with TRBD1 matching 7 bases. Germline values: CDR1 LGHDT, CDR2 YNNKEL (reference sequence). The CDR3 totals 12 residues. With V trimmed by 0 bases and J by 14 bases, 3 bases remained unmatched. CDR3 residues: CASSQDRRGLFF. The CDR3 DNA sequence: TGTGCCAGCAGCCAAGATCGCAGGGGGCTGTTTTTT.

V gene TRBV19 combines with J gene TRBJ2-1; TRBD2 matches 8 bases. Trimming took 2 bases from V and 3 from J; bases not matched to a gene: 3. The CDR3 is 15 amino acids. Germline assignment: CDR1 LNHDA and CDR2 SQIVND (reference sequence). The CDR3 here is CASSISLAGYNEQFF. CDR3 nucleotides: TGTGCCAGTAGTATAAGTCTAGCGGGCTACAATGAGCAGTTCTTC.

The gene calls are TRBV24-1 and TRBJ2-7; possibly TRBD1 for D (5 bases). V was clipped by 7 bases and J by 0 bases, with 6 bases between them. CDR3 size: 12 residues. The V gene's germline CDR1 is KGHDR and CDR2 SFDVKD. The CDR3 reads CATSDSSYEQYF. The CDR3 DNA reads TGTGCCACCAGCGACAGCTCCTACGAGCAGTACTTC.

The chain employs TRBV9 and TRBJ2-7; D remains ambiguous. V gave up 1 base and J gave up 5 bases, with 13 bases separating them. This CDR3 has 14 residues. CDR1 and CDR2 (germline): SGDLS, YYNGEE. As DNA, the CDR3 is TGTGCCAGCAGCGTATCGGTAGCCTGGGACGAGCAGTACTTC. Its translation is CASSVSVAWDEQYF.

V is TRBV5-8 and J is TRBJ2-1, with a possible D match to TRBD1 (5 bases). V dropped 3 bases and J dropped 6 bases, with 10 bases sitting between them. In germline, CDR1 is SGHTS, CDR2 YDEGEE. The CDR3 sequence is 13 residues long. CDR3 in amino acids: CASSWGRINEQFF. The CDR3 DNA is TGTGCCAGCAGCTGGGGCAGGATCAATGAGCAGTTCTTC.

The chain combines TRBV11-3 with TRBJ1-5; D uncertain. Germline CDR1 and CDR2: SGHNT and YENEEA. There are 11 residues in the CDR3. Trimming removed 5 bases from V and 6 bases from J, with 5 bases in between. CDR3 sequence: CASSTVQPQHF. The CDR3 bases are TGTGCCAGCAGCACTGTTCAGCCCCAGCATTTT.

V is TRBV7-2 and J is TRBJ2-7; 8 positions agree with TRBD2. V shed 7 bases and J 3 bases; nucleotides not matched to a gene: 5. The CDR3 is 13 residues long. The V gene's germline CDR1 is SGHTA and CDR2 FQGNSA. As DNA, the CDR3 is TGTGCCAGCACCCGTAGCGGGAACTACGAGCAGTACTTC. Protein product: CASTRSGNYEQYF.

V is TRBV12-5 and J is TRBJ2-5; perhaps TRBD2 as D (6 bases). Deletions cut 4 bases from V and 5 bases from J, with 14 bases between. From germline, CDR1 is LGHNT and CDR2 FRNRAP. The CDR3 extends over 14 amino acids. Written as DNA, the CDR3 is TGTGCTAGTGGTTCCCAAAGTCGGGGGGAGACCCAGTACTTC. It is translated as CASGSQSRGETQYF.

CDR3 bases: TGTGCCAGCAGCTTACAGGGATTCACCGGGGAGCTGTTTTTT. It yields the protein CASSLQGFTGELFF. The V and J genes are TRBV7-2 and TRBJ2-2; TRBD1 is a possible D gene (5 bases). The germline V gene encodes CDR1 SGHTA and CDR2 FQGNSA. V was shortened by 2 bases and J by 4 bases, with 8 bases between the two germline ends. The CDR3 consists of 14 residues.

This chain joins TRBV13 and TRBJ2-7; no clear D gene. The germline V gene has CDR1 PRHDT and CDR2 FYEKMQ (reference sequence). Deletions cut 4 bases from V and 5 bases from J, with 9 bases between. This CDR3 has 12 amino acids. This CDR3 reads CASSSPLDEQYF. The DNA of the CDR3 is TGTGCCAGCAGCTCCCCCCTAGACGAGCAGTACTTC.

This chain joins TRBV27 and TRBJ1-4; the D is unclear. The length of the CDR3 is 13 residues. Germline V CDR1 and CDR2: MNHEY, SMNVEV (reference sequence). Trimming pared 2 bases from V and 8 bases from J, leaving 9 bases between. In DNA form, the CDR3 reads TGTGCCAGCAGTTTAATCGTCCGGGAAAAACTGTTTTTT. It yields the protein CASSLIVREKLFF.

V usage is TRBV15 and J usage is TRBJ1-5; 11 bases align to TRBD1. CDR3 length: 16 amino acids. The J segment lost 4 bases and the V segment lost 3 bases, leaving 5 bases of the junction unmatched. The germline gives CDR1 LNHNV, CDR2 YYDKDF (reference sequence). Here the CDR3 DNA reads TGTGCCACCAGCAGCGCCGGGACAGGGGGGAATCAGCCCCAGCATTTT. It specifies CATSSAGTGGNQPQHF.

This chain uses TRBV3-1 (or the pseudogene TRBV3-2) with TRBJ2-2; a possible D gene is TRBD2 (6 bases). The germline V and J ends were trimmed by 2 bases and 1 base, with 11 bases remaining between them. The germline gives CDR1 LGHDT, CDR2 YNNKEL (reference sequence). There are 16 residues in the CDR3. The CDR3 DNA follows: TGTGCCAGCAGCCAACCGGCGGGAATGAACACCGGGGAGCTGTTTTTT. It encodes CASSQPAGMNTGELFF.

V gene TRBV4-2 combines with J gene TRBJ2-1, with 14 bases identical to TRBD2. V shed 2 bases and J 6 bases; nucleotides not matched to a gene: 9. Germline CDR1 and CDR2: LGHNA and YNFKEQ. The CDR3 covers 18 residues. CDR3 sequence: CASSQFQPGLAGANEQFF. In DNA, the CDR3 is TGTGCCAGCAGCCAATTCCAGCCGGGACTAGCGGGAGCCAATGAGCAGTTCTTC.

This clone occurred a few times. The chain's CDR3 is CASSLTGPRIDYNSPLHF. For the CDR3, the DNA is TGTGCCAGCAGCTTGACAGGGCCTCGGATAGATTATAATTCACCCCTCCACTTT. The rearrangement joins TRBV7-9 to TRBJ1-6, with TRBD1 matching over 7 bases. CDR1 SEHNR and CDR2 FQNEAQ come from the germline V gene (reference sequence). V dropped 3 bases and J dropped 4; count of bases not matched to a gene: 12. This CDR3 contains 18 residues.

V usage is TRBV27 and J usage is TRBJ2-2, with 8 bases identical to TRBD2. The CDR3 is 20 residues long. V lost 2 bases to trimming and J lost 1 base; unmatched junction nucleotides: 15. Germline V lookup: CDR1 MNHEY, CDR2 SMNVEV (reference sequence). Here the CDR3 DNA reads TGTGCCAGCAGTTTAAACCCCCCAAGGTTTAGCGGGATGAACACCGGGGAGCTGTTTTTT. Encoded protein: CASSLNPPRFSGMNTGELFF.

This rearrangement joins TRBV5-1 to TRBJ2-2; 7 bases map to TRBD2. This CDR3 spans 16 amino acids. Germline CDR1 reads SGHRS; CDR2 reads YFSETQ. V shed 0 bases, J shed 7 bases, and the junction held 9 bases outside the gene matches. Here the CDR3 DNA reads TGCGCCAGCAGCTTGGGATCCGGACTAGTAATCGGGGAGCTGTTTTTT. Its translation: CASSLGSGLVIGELFF.

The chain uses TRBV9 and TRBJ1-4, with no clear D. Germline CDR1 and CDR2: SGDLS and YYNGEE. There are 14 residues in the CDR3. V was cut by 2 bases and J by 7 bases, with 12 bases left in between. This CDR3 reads CASSVNPDTEKLFF. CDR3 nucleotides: TGTGCCAGCAGCGTTAATCCTGACACTGAAAAACTGTTTTTT.

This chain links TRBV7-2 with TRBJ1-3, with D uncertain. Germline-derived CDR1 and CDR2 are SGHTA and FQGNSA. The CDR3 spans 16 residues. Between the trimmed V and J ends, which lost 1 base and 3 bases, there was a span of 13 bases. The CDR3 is CASSLGPPSGGNTIYF. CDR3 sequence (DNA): TGTGCCAGCAGCTTAGGGCCGCCAAGCGGTGGAAACACCATATATTTT.

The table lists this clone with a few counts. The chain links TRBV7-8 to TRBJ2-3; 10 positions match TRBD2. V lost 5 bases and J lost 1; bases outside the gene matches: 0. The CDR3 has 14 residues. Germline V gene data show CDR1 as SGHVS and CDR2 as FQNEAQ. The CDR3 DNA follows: TGTGCCAGCAGCGGGACTAGCGGCACAGATACGCAGTATTTT. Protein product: CASSGTSGTDTQYF. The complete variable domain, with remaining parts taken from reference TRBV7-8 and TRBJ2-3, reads GAGVSQSPRYKVAKRGQDVALRCDPISGHVSLFWYQQALGQGPEFLTYFQNEAQLDKSGLPSDRFFAERPEGSVSTLKIQRTQQEDSAVYLCASSGTSGTDTQYFGPGTRLTVL.

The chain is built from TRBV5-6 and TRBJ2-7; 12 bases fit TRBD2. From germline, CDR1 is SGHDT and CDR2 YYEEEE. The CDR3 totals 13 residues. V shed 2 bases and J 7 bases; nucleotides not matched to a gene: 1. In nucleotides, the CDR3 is TGTGCCAGCAGCTTCGGACTAGCGGGGGAGCAGTACTTC. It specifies CASSFGLAGEQYF.

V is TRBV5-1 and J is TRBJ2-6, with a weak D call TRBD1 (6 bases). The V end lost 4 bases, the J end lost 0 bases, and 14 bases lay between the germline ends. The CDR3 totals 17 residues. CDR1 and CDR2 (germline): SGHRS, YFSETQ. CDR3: CASSVGTPNSGANVLTF. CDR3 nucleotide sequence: TGCGCCAGCAGCGTTGGGACACCGAACTCTGGGGCCAACGTCCTGACTTTC.

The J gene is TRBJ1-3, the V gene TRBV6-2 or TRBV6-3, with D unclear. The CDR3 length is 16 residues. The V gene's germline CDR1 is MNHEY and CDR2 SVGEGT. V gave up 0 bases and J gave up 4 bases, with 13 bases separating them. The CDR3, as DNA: TGTGCCAGCAGTTACTCGATGAACAGCCTCGGAAACACCATATATTTT. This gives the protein CASSYSMNSLGNTIYF.

CDR3 DNA sequence: TGTGCCAGCAGTTTAAATCCGGGGGTCCCCATATATTTT. Its protein is CASSLNPGVPIYF. The chain uses TRBV12-3 or TRBV12-4 and TRBJ1-3, with a tentative D call TRBD1 (5 bases). CDR3 length: 13 residues. V lost 2 bases, J lost 11 bases, and 13 bases lay in between.